These 9 T cell receptor beta chains share one sample of origin, sequenced in a study of blood T cell repertoires in COVID-19. Sequencing used immunoSEQ multiplex PCR; TCRdb keeps in-frame clones, though not all of them. The sample yields more than 200,000 clones, about 85% seen once. The sequenced sample consisted of peripheral blood. The receptors were gathered from a man between 65 and 79 years old with acute or convalescent COVID-19.

The CDR3 loop is CASSNQGKNTEAFF. CDR3 DNA sequence: TGTGCCAGCAGTAACCAGGGGAAGAACACTGAAGCTTTCTTT. The gene calls are TRBV28 and TRBJ1-1; perhaps TRBD1 as D (6 bases). This CDR3 region has 14 residues. CDR1 is MDHEN and CDR2 is SYDVKM in the germline V gene. Trimming removed 5 bases at V and 1 base at J, with 11 bases between. The complete variable domain, with remaining parts taken from reference TRBV28 and TRBJ1-1, reads DVKVTQSSRYLVKRTGEKVFLECVQDMDHENMFWYRQDPGLGLRLIYFSYDVKMKEKGDIPEGYSVSREKKERFSLILESASTNQTSMYLCASSNQGKNTEAFFGQGTRLTVV.

V is TRBV7-9 and J is TRBJ2-2, with 12 nucleotides matching TRBD2. The V and J ends lost 5 bases and 3 bases, in that order; junction bases with no gene match: 4. The CDR3 is 16 residues long. Per the germline V gene, CDR1 is SEHNR and CDR2 is FQNEAQ (reference sequence). CDR3 sequence: CASSQTSGRDTGELFF. The CDR3 DNA sequence: TGTGCCAGCAGCCAGACTAGCGGGAGAGACACCGGGGAGCTGTTTTTT.

The rearrangement joins TRBV5-4 to TRBJ1-6; D not resolved. The CDR3 runs 13 residues. Germline V gives CDR1 SGHNT, CDR2 YYREEE (reference sequence). The germline V and J ends were trimmed by 4 bases and 11 bases, with 13 bases remaining between them. The CDR3 DNA is TGTGCCAGCAGCCTACCCGGAGGCCCACCCCTCCACTTT. The encoded protein is CASSLPGGPPLHF.

The rearrangement joins TRBV20-1 to TRBJ2-4; 10 nucleotides match TRBD1. V was clipped by 3 bases and J by 1 base; unmatched bases: 3. The CDR3 has 15 residues. Germline CDR1 is DFQATT and CDR2 is SNEGSKA (reference sequence). CDR3 coding DNA: TGCAGTGCTAGTTCGGACAGGGGGGCCAAAAACATTCAGTACTTC. It encodes CSASSDRGAKNIQYF.

The V and J genes are TRBV9 and TRBJ2-2; D is uncertain. Germline V lookup: CDR1 SGDLS, CDR2 YYNGEE. This CDR3 is 12 amino acids long. Trimming pared 0 bases from V and 7 bases from J, leaving 4 bases between. Here the CDR3 DNA reads TGTGCCAGCAGCGTAGGAGGCGGGGAGCTGTTTTTT. Amino acid sequence: CASSVGGGELFF.

DNA of the CDR3: TGCGCCAGCAGCGCCTTGCGGTACAGGGATTGGGCCTACGAGCAGTACTTC. Its protein is CASSALRYRDWAYEQYF. The rearrangement joins TRBV10-1 to TRBJ2-7; maybe TRBD1 (6 bases). Germline V gene data show CDR1 as WNHNN and CDR2 as SYGVQD (reference sequence). This CDR3 comprises 17 residues. Deletions cut 6 bases from V and 2 bases from J, with 23 bases between.

The CDR3 nucleotides read TGTGCCAGCAGTTGGGACAGGGGTAATTCCTACGAGCAGTACTTC. Translation gives CASSWDRGNSYEQYF. The chain carries TRBV5-4 and TRBJ2-7, with 10 bases lining up with TRBD1. Trimming at V came to 5 bases and at J to 1 base, leaving 6 bases not matched to a gene. CDR1 is SGHNT, CDR2 YYREEE, per germline (reference sequence). The CDR3 covers 15 residues.

The chain recombines TRBV18 with TRBJ1-1; D uncertain. The V and J ends lost 4 bases and 1 base respectively, with 10 bases between them. Germline assignment: CDR1 KGHSH and CDR2 LQKENI. CDR3 size: 14 residues. The CDR3 nucleotides read TGTGCCAGCTCACAATCTGCACAGAACACTGAAGCTTTCTTT. Residues: CASSQSAQNTEAFF. The variable domain in full, completed from reference TRBV18 and TRBJ1-1, reads NAGVMQNPRHLVRRRGQEARLRCSPMKGHSHVYWYRQLPEEGLKFMVYLQKENIIDESGMPKERFSAEFPKEGPSILRIQQVVRGDSAAYFCASSQSAQNTEAFFGQGTRLTVV.

The chain carries TRBV5-1 and TRBJ2-5, with D perhaps matching TRBD2 (5 bases). The V and J ends lost 1 base and 5 bases respectively, with 18 bases between them. The CDR3 totals 16 residues. Germline CDR1 is SGHRS and CDR2 is YFSETQ. CDR3 sequence reads: CASSLLSDGRGETQYF. In nucleotides, the CDR3 is TGCGCCAGCAGCTTGTTGTCCGACGGACGAGGGGAGACCCAGTACTTC.